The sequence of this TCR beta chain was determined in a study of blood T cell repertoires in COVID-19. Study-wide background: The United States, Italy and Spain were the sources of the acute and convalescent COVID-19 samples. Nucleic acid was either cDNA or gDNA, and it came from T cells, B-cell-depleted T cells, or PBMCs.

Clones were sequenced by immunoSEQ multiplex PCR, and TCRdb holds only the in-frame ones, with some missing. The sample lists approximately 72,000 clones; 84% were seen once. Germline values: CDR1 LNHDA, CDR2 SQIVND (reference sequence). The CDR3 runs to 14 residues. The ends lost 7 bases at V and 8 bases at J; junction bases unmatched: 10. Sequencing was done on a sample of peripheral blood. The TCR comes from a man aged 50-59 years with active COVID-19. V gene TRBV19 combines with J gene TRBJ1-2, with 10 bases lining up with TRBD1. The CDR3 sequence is CASTDDRGRGGYTF. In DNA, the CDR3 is TGTGCCAGTACAGATGACAGGGGGCGCGGAGGCTACACCTTC.